Below, one T cell receptor beta chain is given with its context. TCRdb re-derived calls from the 5' RACE reads in MiXCR, one entry per CDR3 protein. The sample includes 170,000 or so distinct CDR3 sequences, about a tenth of them seen just once. This specimen belongs to a study of T cells after yellow fever vaccination. The CDR3 consists of 16 residues. Trimming shortened V by 1 base and J by 2 bases, and 16 bases separated the two germline ends. Per the germline V gene, CDR1 is SGHRS and CDR2 is YFSETQ. Sequencing was performed on CD8+ T cells sorted from PBMCs, taken 45 days after the yellow fever booster vaccination. The sequence was collected from a man between 18 and 29 years old who received the YFV17D yellow fever vaccine. The chain uses TRBV5-1 and TRBJ2-7; weak D call: TRBD1 (6 bases). CDR3 in amino acids: CASSLKGTPSPYEQYF. CDR3 sequence (DNA): TGCGCCAGCAGCTTGAAGGGGACACCTTCCCCCTACGAGCAGTACTTC. Complete variable domain (other parts from reference TRBV5-1 and TRBJ2-7): KAGVTQTPRYLIKTRGQQVTLSCSPISGHRSVSWYQQTPGQGLQFLFEYFSETQRNKGNFPGRFSGRQFSNSRSEMNVSTLELGDSALYLCASSLKGTPSPYEQYFGPGTRLTVT.